One and the same sample provided the 28 T cell receptor beta chains below, sequenced in a study of blood T cell repertoires in COVID-19. Generated by immunoSEQ multiplex PCR, the TCRdb table keeps only in-frame clones and is missing some. Among approximately 64,000 clones, around nine tenths were seen once, and the ten largest hold 3% to 4.5%. Material for sequencing was peripheral blood. These receptor sequences come from a man between 65 and 80 years old with acute or convalescent COVID-19.

This chain uses TRBV11-3 with TRBJ1-6; D is perhaps TRBD1 (5 bases). Trimming left V 0 bases short and J 10 bases short, with 7 bases between. CDR3 size: 13 residues. CDR1 is SGHNT and CDR2 is YENEEA in the germline V gene. CDR3 sequence reads: CASSLDGASPLHF. The CDR3 nucleotides are TGTGCCAGCAGCTTAGATGGGGCCTCACCCCTCCACTTT.

This clone was found a few times. The V call is TRBV15, the J call TRBJ1-1; the D gene is possibly TRBD1 (6 bases). V dropped 1 base and J dropped 6 bases, with 18 bases sitting between them. The germline V gene encodes CDR1 LNHNV and CDR2 YYDKDF (reference sequence). The CDR3 extends over 16 amino acids. The CDR3 coding sequence is TGTGCCACCAGCAGAGTTTTAACAGGGAGTAGCCCTGAAGCTTTCTTT. Residues: CATSRVLTGSSPEAFF.

The chain is built from TRBV5-4 and TRBJ2-7, with D maybe TRBD2 (7 bases). The V gene's germline CDR1 is SGHNT and CDR2 YYREEE (reference sequence). Between the trimmed V and J ends, which lost 2 bases and 10 bases, there was a span of 28 bases. There are 17 residues in the CDR3. CDR3 nucleotides: TGTGCCAGCAGCTTCGGCGGTGGGGCGGGGGCCATGAGGACACAGTACTTC. This encodes CASSFGGGAGAMRTQYF.

This rearrangement joins TRBV2 to TRBJ1-2; D is undetermined. V lost 4 bases and J 4 bases, leaving 10 bases between the germline ends. Germline V CDR1 and CDR2: SNHLY, FYNNEI. This CDR3 is 13 amino acids long. CDR3 residues: CASSGAGSYGYTF. The CDR3 DNA sequence: TGTGCCAGCAGTGGGGCGGGGAGCTATGGCTACACCTTC.

V gene TRBV11-2 combines with J gene TRBJ2-7; 7 positions agree with TRBD1. Germline values: CDR1 SGHAT, CDR2 FQNNGV. Trimming took 5 bases from V and 1 from J; bases not matched to a gene: 17. This CDR3 region has 18 residues. The CDR3 spells CASSPSPYRDRFSYEQYF. The CDR3 region has the DNA TGTGCCAGCAGCCCCTCCCCCTATCGGGACAGATTTTCCTACGAGCAGTACTTC.

The J gene is TRBJ2-7, the V gene TRBV7-8, with a possible D match to TRBD1 (5 bases). The germline V gene encodes CDR1 SGHVS and CDR2 FQNEAQ. Trimming removed 5 bases from V and 8 bases from J, with 25 bases in between. The CDR3 contains 16 residues. The CDR3: CASSPHWGEDAPKQYF. In DNA, the CDR3 is TGTGCCAGCAGCCCCCACTGGGGCGAAGACGCTCCCAAGCAGTACTTC.

This chain links TRBV4-1 with TRBJ1-1, with D possibly being TRBD1 (6 bases). The germline CDR1 and CDR2 sequences are MGHRA and YSYEKL. This CDR3 spans 14 amino acids. The V end lost 6 bases, the J end lost 1 base, and 12 bases lay between the germline ends. The CDR3 coding sequence is TGCGCCAGCAGTCGGGAACAGGGGAACACTGAAGCTTTCTTT. It specifies CASSREQGNTEAFF.

The chain carries TRBV5-4 and TRBJ2-1, with 9 bases identical to TRBD2. Germline V gene sequence: CDR1 SGHNT, CDR2 YYREEE (reference sequence). This CDR3 spans 16 amino acids. Trimming at V came to 2 bases and at J to 6 bases, leaving 9 bases not matched to a gene. The CDR3 bases are TGTGCCAGCAGCTTCGTGAGCGGGGGGTCCCTCAATGAGCAGTTCTTC. Translated: CASSFVSGGSLNEQFF.

The V and J genes are TRBV5-6 and TRBJ2-7; maybe TRBD2 (5 bases). Germline values: CDR1 SGHDT, CDR2 YYEEEE. This CDR3 comprises 13 residues. The ends were cut back, 6 bases at V and 4 bases at J, with 14 bases in the middle. The CDR3 protein is CASKSEGPYEQYF. The CDR3 bases are TGTGCCAGCAAAAGCGAGGGTCCATACGAGCAGTACTTC.

The chain joins TRBV7-2 to TRBJ2-3; D uncertain. V was clipped by 6 bases and J by 5 bases, with 12 bases between them. The CDR3 consists of 13 residues. CDR1 is SGHTA and CDR2 is FQGNSA in the germline V gene. The CDR3 nucleotides are TGTGCCAGCAGTCATGCCCCGGGAGATACGCAGTATTTT. Its translation is CASSHAPGDTQYF.

The chain combines TRBV24-1 with TRBJ2-7; D might be TRBD1 (6 bases). Germline-derived CDR1 and CDR2 are KGHDR and SFDVKD. This CDR3 comprises 13 residues. V shed 1 base and J shed 4 bases, with 7 bases lying between them. The CDR3 DNA reads TGTGCCACCAGTGATTTCACAGGGTACGAGCAGTACTTC. Encoded protein: CATSDFTGYEQYF.

The chain couples TRBV28 to TRBJ1-5, with D perhaps matching TRBD1 (5 bases). The germline CDR1 and CDR2 sequences are MDHEN and SYDVKM. The CDR3 length is 15 residues. V was pared by 3 bases and J by 5 bases, with 14 bases between. As DNA, the CDR3 is TGTGCCAGCAGTTTTGGCGGGGACGGCTATCAGCCCCAGCATTTT. This gives the protein CASSFGGDGYQPQHF.

This chain uses TRBV5-1 with TRBJ2-5; tentatively, D is TRBD1 (5 bases). Trimming took off 4 bases at V and 2 bases at J, with 12 bases between the two ends. The CDR3 contains 14 residues. Germline CDR1 is SGHRS and CDR2 is YFSETQ. The CDR3 sequence: CASSPGWGQETQYF. CDR3 nucleotide sequence: TGCGCCAGCAGCCCAGGGTGGGGTCAAGAGACCCAGTACTTC.

This chain uses TRBV3-1 (or the pseudogene TRBV3-2) with TRBJ2-3, with 10 bases fitting TRBD1. The CDR3 is 15 residues long. Germline lookup yields CDR1 LGHDT and CDR2 YNNKEL (reference sequence). After removal of 6 bases from V and 1 base from J, the junction contained 4 bases not matched to a gene. In nucleotides, the CDR3 is TGTGCCAGCAGGCGACAGGGGGCAGGCACAGATACGCAGTATTTT. Amino acid sequence: CASRRQGAGTDTQYF.

This chain connects TRBV3-1 (or the pseudogene TRBV3-2) to TRBJ2-1; D uncertain. Germline-derived CDR1 and CDR2 are LGHDT and YNNKEL (reference sequence). V was shortened by 3 bases and J by 5 bases, with 20 bases between the two germline ends. There are 17 residues in the CDR3. The CDR3 DNA is TGTGCCAGCAGCCATGGCCCGGTCCCGACTCGCGACAATGAGCAGTTCTTC. It specifies CASSHGPVPTRDNEQFF.

This chain uses TRBV2 with TRBJ1-4; unclear D gene. CDR3 length: 16 residues. Germline-derived CDR1 and CDR2 are SNHLY and FYNNEI. Trimming removed 2 bases at V and 7 bases at J, with 17 bases between. CDR3 in DNA: TGTGCCAGCAGTGAATCGGGAGTTTTGTTGGGTGAAAAACTGTTTTTT. It yields the protein CASSESGVLLGEKLFF.

The chain carries TRBV9 and TRBJ1-3; no reliable D call. CDR3 size: 15 residues. V was cut by 4 bases and J by 2 bases, with 13 bases left in between. CDR1 SGDLS and CDR2 YYNGEE come from the germline V gene. In nucleotides, the CDR3 is TGTGCCAGCAGCCCCTACCTCTCTCCTGGAAACACCATATATTTT. The encoded protein is CASSPYLSPGNTIYF.

The chain recombines TRBV5-5 with TRBJ1-4; no firm D call. The CDR3 extends over 16 amino acids. Germline loops: CDR1 SGHKS, CDR2 YYEKEE (reference sequence). Trimming removed 0 bases from V and 8 bases from J, with 17 bases in between. CDR3 in DNA: TGTGCCAGCAGCTTGGAGGTTGCTCCACTAGGGGAAAAACTGTTTTTT. This sequence encodes CASSLEVAPLGEKLFF.

V is TRBV15 and J is TRBJ2-2; TRBD1 might be the D (6 bases). Trimming took off 9 bases at V and 1 base at J, with 12 bases between the two ends. The CDR3 sequence is 14 residues long. The germline V gene encodes CDR1 LNHNV and CDR2 YYDKDF (reference sequence). CDR3 nucleotide sequence: TGTGCCACTAAAACCAGGGGGAACACCGGGGAGCTGTTTTTT. It translates to CATKTRGNTGELFF.

V and J are TRBV28 and TRBJ2-1; weak D call: TRBD1 (6 bases). Germline V gives CDR1 MDHEN, CDR2 SYDVKM. The CDR3 spans 12 residues. Trimming removed 5 bases from V and 11 bases from J, with 13 bases in between. In DNA, the CDR3 is TGTGCCAGCAGTCCTCCGGACAGAAAGCAGTTCTTC. The encoded protein is CASSPPDRKQFF. The full variable domain, rest sourced from reference TRBV28 and TRBJ2-1, is DVKVTQSSRYLVKRTGEKVFLECVQDMDHENMFWYRQDPGLGLRLIYFSYDVKMKEKGDIPEGYSVSREKKERFSLILESASTNQTSMYLCASSPPDRKQFFGPGTRLTVL.

CDR3 DNA sequence: TGTGCCAGCAGCCAACCCCCGGGACAGGGTGGTGAAAAACTGTTTTTT. As protein: CASSQPPGQGGEKLFF. The V gene is TRBV28, the J gene TRBJ1-4, with 9 nucleotides matching TRBD1. The CDR3 has 16 residues. V trimming: 6 bases; J trimming: 7 bases; junction bases outside the gene matches: 12. CDR1 and CDR2 from the germline V gene are MDHEN and SYDVKM.

CDR3 region: CASSLASNQETQYF. The CDR3 nucleotides read TGTGCCAGCAGCTTAGCTAGTAACCAAGAGACCCAGTACTTC. This sequence joins TRBV5-4 and TRBJ2-5; D ambiguous. The CDR3 runs 14 residues. Germline CDR1 reads SGHNT; CDR2 reads YYREEE (reference sequence). Between the trimmed V and J ends, which lost 2 bases and 0 bases, there was a span of 8 bases. The whole variable domain, remainder taken from reference TRBV5-4 and TRBJ2-5, is ETGVTQSPTHLIKTRGQQVTLRCSSQSGHNTVSWYQQALGQGPQFIFQYYREEENGRGNFPPRFSGLQFPNYSSELNVNALELDDSALYLCASSLASNQETQYFGPGTRLLVL.

V usage is TRBV2 and J usage is TRBJ2-7; 10 bases agree with TRBD2. V lost 8 bases and J lost 0; bases outside the gene matches: 19. Germline CDR1 and CDR2: SNHLY and FYNNEI. The CDR3 spans 19 residues. The CDR3: CASDERGGPRAMGSYEQYF. CDR3 coding DNA: TGTGCCAGCGATGAGCGGGGGGGCCCGCGGGCCATGGGCTCCTACGAGCAGTACTTC.

The chain joins TRBV7-3 to TRBJ2-7, with 7 bases fitting TRBD1. Germline V lookup: CDR1 SGHTA, CDR2 FQGTGA. CDR3 size: 12 residues. Trimming cost V 1 base and J 13 bases; bases outside gene matches: 7. In DNA, the CDR3 is TGTGCCAGCAGCTTAATAGACAGGGAAGTCTACTTC. Translated: CASSLIDREVYF.

The chain is built from TRBV19 and TRBJ2-2, with 7 bases that match TRBD2. This CDR3 spans 16 amino acids. Trimming took 0 bases from V and 5 from J; bases not matched to a gene: 6. Germline CDR1 reads LNHDA; CDR2 reads SQIVND (reference sequence). The CDR3 coding sequence is TGTGCCAGTAGTATAGATTGGATAGCGGGTACCGGGGAGCTGTTTTTT. The encoded protein is CASSIDWIAGTGELFF.

The chain uses TRBV5-4 and TRBJ2-2; D may be TRBD2 (5 bases). CDR3 length equals 15 residues. The V gene lost 4 bases and the J gene lost 3 bases, with 13 bases spanning the gap. Germline lookup yields CDR1 SGHNT and CDR2 YYREEE (reference sequence). This chain's CDR3 is CASSIPRGDTGELFF. CDR3 nucleotide sequence: TGTGCCAGCAGCATCCCCCGGGGAGACACCGGGGAGCTGTTTTTT.

The V call is TRBV7-9, the J call TRBJ2-1, with TRBD1 identical over 9 bases. Germline-derived CDR1 and CDR2 are SEHNR and FQNEAQ (reference sequence). V shed 5 bases and J 5 bases; nucleotides not matched to a gene: 10. This CDR3 region has 16 residues. The CDR3 reads CASSLVAGQGNNEQFF. The CDR3 nucleotides are TGTGCCAGCAGCCTCGTCGCGGGACAGGGTAACAATGAGCAGTTCTTC.

J is TRBJ2-1 and V is TRBV30; TRBD2 matches 10 bases. Germline CDR1 and CDR2: GTSNPN and SVGIG (reference sequence). The CDR3 length is 15 residues. Unmatched junction bases numbered 0, after V lost 0 bases and J lost 1 base. This CDR3 is CAWSVLAGSYNEQFF. The CDR3 coding sequence is TGTGCCTGGAGTGTACTAGCGGGGTCCTACAATGAGCAGTTCTTC. The full variable domain, its missing parts supplied by reference TRBV30 and TRBJ2-1, is SQTIHQWPATLVQPVGSPLSLECTVEGTSNPNLYWYRQAAGRGLQLLFYSVGIGQISSEVPQNLSASRPQDRQFILSSKKLLLSDSGFYLCAWSVLAGSYNEQFFGPGTRLTVL.